Following are 9 T cell receptor beta chains from one sample sequenced in a study of sequential checkpoint blockade in melanoma. Produced via immunoSEQ multiplex PCR; TCRdb's table is partial and in-frame only. The sample records roughly 20,000 clones, 80% to 90% being singletons. Treatment denoted: randomized to nivolumab then ipilimumab (arm A) or the reverse (arm B). This material consisted of CD8+ T cells sorted from blood (inferred from file names), taken from a patient given nivolumab and ipilimumab in sequence. The receptors stem from a human donor with melanoma.

The rearrangement uses TRBV28 and TRBJ2-2; perhaps TRBD1 as D (6 bases). The CDR3 covers 14 residues. Between the trimmed V and J ends, which lost 8 bases and 2 bases, there was a span of 12 bases. The germline gives CDR1 MDHEN, CDR2 SYDVKM. For the CDR3, the DNA is TGTGCCAGCGGTGCAGGGGTTAACACCGGGGAGCTGTTTTTT. Translation: CASGAGVNTGELFF.

J is TRBJ2-4 and V is TRBV28; the D gene is possibly TRBD1 (5 bases). V was clipped by 6 bases and J by 4 bases, with 13 bases between them. Germline values: CDR1 MDHEN, CDR2 SYDVKM. The CDR3 loop spans 14 amino acids. The CDR3 is CASSQGAAKNIQYF. CDR3 nucleotides: TGTGCCAGCAGCCAAGGGGCAGCTAAAAACATTCAGTACTTC.

The chain recombines TRBV28 with TRBJ1-5; D is possibly TRBD1 (6 bases). The V end lost 6 bases, the J end lost 4 bases, and 16 bases lay between the germline ends. From germline, CDR1 is MDHEN and CDR2 SYDVKM. The CDR3 runs 15 residues. The CDR3 DNA sequence: TGTGCCAGCAGAGGGGGACCGAGGGTGAATCAGCCCCAGCATTTT. It translates to CASRGGPRVNQPQHF.

The V and J genes are TRBV4-2 and TRBJ1-1; 10 nucleotides agree with TRBD1. V lost 4 bases and J lost 5; bases outside the gene matches: 1. The CDR3 runs to 13 residues. Germline CDR1 LGHNA, CDR2 YNFKEQ. The CDR3 DNA sequence: TGTGCCAGCAGCCGGACAGGGGGGACTGAAGCTTTCTTT. Translating it yields CASSRTGGTEAFF.

This clone was counted only a few times. This chain joins TRBV23-1 and TRBJ1-2, with 10 bases matching TRBD1. TRBV23-1 is designated an ORF whose function remains uncertain. The CDR3 has 13 amino acids. Trimming at V came to 6 bases and at J to 2 bases, leaving 0 bases not matched to a gene. The CDR3 region is CASRDRGNYGYTF. For the CDR3, the DNA is TGCGCCAGCAGGGACAGGGGGAACTATGGCTACACCTTC.

This clone was counted only a few times. The chain has TRBV28 and TRBJ2-3; possibly TRBD1 for D (6 bases). CDR3 length: 15 amino acids. Germline CDR1 MDHEN, CDR2 SYDVKM. Trimming cost V 6 bases and J 0 bases, with 13 bases left between them. The CDR3: CASRRGQISTDTQYF. CDR3 nucleotides: TGTGCCAGCAGAAGAGGACAGATTAGCACAGATACGCAGTATTTT.

This chain joins TRBV7-9 and TRBJ1-4; D is unresolved. Germline CDR1 reads SEHNR; CDR2 reads FQNEAQ (reference sequence). The CDR3 has 13 residues. Trimming removed 5 bases at V and 7 bases at J, with 11 bases between. The DNA of the CDR3 is TGTGCCAGCAGCCTAGGTTACGGTGAAAAACTGTTTTTT. Its translation: CASSLGYGEKLFF.

This clone was counted once. J is TRBJ2-7 and V is TRBV28; 7 bases agree with TRBD2. Germline V gives CDR1 MDHEN, CDR2 SYDVKM. The CDR3 is made up of 14 amino acids. V trimming: 2 bases; J trimming: 5 bases; junction bases outside the gene matches: 6. The CDR3, as DNA: TGTGCCAGCAGTTTAGAGGTAGGGAGGGACGAGCAGTACTTC. Translated: CASSLEVGRDEQYF.

This sequence joins TRBV7-9 and TRBJ2-7; 7 nucleotides align to TRBD1. The ends lost 4 bases at V and 3 bases at J; junction bases unmatched: 9. Germline CDR1 is SEHNR and CDR2 is FQNEAQ (reference sequence). This CDR3 is 15 amino acids long. CDR3 loop: CASSWKVAGGYEQYF. In nucleotides, the CDR3 is TGTGCCAGCAGCTGGAAAGTGGCAGGGGGCTACGAGCAGTACTTC.